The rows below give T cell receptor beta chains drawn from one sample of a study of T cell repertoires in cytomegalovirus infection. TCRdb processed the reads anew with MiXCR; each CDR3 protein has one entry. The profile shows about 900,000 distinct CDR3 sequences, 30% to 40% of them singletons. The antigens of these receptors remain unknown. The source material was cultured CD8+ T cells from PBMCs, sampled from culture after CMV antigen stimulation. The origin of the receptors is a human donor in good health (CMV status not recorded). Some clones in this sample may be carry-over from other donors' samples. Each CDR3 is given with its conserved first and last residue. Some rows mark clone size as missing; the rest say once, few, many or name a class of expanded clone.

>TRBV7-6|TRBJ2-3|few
CASSPAVDGATDTQYF
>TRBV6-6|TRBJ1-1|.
CASSYERETEAFF
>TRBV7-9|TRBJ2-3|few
CASVPSTDTQYF
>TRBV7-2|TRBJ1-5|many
CASSLDSNRNQPQHF
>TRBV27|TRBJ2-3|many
CASSYFPGQTSTDTQYF
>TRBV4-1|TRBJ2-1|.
CASSQGQINYNEQFF
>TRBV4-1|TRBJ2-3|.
CASSQDSPEVAHTDTQYF
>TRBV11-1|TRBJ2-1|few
CASSLSYGAYNEQFF
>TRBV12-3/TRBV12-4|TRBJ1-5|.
CASRYRGLDQPQHF
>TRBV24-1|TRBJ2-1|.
CATSEGTGRNEQFF
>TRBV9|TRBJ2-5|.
CSSSVLAGGQETQYF
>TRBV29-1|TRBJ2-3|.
CSVEVGAPFSTDTQYF
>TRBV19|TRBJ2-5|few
CASSIGRTGQETQYF
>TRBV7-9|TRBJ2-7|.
CASSLVGQGKKQYF
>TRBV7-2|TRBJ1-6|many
CASSFTGLSSPLHF
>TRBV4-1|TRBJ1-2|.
CASSQGIGADGYTF
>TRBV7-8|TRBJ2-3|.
CASSLTSGGISDTQYF
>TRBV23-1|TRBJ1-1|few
CASSQCPEGLNTEAFF
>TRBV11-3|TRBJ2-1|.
CASSPQGGAGYNEQFF
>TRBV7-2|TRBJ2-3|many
CASSLGLDADTQYF
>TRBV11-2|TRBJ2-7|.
CASSLDVAALRSYEQYF
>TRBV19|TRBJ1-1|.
CASTPRGATTTEAFF
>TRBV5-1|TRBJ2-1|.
CASSLTAGGRYNEQFF
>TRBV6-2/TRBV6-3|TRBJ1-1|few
CASSYSRTGGNTEAFF
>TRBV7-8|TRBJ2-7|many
CASRHGQQKVHEQYF
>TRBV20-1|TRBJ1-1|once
CSAGGLLLTEAFF
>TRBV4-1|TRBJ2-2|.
CASMGAGELFF
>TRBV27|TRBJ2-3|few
CASSLLSWEGTDTQYF
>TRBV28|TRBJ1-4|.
CAINPGITNEKLFF
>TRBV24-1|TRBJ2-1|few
CATSPSGNEQFF
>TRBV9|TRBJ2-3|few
CASSVVSTDTQYF
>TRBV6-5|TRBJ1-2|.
CASSTGTADLDTF
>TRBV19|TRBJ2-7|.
CASSMGRGTYEQYF
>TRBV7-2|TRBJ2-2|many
CASSINLLADTGELFF
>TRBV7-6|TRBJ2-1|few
CASSVTSGGASEQFF
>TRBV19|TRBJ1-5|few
CASSQEKPSNQPQHF
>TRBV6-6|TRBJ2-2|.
CASSWGPHTGELFF
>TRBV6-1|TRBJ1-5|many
CASKGDSNSNQPQHF
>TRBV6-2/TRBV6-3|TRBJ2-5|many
CASTGGRLETQYF
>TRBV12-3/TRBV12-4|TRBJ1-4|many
CASSLTGSDEKLFF
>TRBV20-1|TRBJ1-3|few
CSALTRERQGEGTIYF
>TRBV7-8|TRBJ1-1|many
CASSLGGWGDTEAFF
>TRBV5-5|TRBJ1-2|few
CASSSWTGDVDGYTF
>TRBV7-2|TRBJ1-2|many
CASSLVRDRYGYTF
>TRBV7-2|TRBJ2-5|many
CASSLELRKETQYF
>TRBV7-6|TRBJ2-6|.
CASTQDAPYSGANVLTF
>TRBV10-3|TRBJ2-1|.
CAISEGTYNEQFF
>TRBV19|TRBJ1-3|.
CASRTPGGPGNTIYF
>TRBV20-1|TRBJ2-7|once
CSARILKASGYYEQYF
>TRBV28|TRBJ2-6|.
CASRLRQGASGANVLTF
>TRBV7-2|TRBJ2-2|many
CASSPGTGNTGELFF
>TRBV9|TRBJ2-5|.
CASSSRPDRGPQTQYF